This paragraph covers one T cell receptor (beta chain) sequence. Within the sample, other DNA sequences also encode this same CDR3. Sequencing used immunoSEQ multiplex PCR; TCRdb keeps in-frame clones, though not all of them. Among about 150,000 clones listed, around three quarters were seen once. This specimen comes from a study of blood T cell repertoires in COVID-19. V lost 1 base, J lost 0 bases, and 6 bases lay in between. This CDR3 comprises 14 residues. From germline, CDR1 is LNHDA and CDR2 SQIVND (reference sequence). The sequence was collected from a man aged 45-65 years with active or convalescent COVID-19. This chain joins TRBV19 and TRBJ1-1; perhaps TRBD1 as D (5 bases). Sequenced material: peripheral blood. As DNA, the CDR3 is TGTGCCAGTAGTATAGGACAGCTGAACACTGAAGCTTTCTTT. Translated: CASSIGQLNTEAFF.